This TCR beta chain emerged from a study of technical replicates of blood from a handful of donors. Generated by immunoSEQ multiplex PCR, the TCRdb table keeps only in-frame clones and is missing some. Here the sample spans roughly 81,000 clones, roughly 97% being singletons. Per the germline V gene, CDR1 is SGHKS and CDR2 is YYEKEE (reference sequence). This CDR3 is 13 amino acids long. The V end lost 0 bases, the J end lost 1 base, and 4 bases lay between the germline ends. J is TRBJ1-2 and V is TRBV5-5; D gene ambiguous. The sequence derives from a human donor in good health. Specimen: T cells isolated from PBMCs. CDR3 coding DNA: TGTGCCAGCAGCTTGGACATTAACTATGGCTACACCTTC. It is translated as CASSLDINYGYTF.